This T cell receptor (beta chain) was documented in a study of blood T cell repertoires in COVID-19. Original handling: Nucleated cell counts were estimated from reference gene primer amplification. The table came from immunoSEQ multiplex PCR; TCRdb's copy has only in-frame clones and leaves some out. V, J and clone size are those of that table, while D and trimming were read from the DNA. The repertoire includes 280,000 or so clones, 75% to 90% of them detected once, and roughly 2.6% sits in the top ten. Participants spanned ages about 18 to 95 years and resided in roughly 26 US areas. Among Cohort 3 donors, those recovered had two negative PCRs, clearance, or symptom resolution. This TCR derives from a woman in her forties or fifties who had recovered from COVID-19. Source material: PBMCs or T cells enriched from blood (not recorded which).

CDR3 sequence: CASSTGNNQPQHF. CDR3 DNA sequence: TGTGCCAGCTCAACCGGGAATAATCAGCCCCAGCATTTT. The rearrangement joins TRBV18 to TRBJ1-5; D remains ambiguous. Germline V gives CDR1 KGHSH, CDR2 LQKENI. This CDR3 has 13 amino acids. Trimming shortened V by 5 bases and J by 4 bases, and 9 bases separated the two germline ends.